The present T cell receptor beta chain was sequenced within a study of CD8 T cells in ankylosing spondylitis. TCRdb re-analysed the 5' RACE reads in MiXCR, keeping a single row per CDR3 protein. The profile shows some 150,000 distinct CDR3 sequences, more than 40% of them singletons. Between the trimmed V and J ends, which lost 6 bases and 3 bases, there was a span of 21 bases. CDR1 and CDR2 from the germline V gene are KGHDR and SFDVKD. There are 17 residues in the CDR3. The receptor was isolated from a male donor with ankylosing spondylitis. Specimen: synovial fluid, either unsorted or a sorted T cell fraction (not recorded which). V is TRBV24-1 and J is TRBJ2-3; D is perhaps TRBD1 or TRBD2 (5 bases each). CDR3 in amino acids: CATSLGRGPFRTDTQYF. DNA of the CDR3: TGTGCCACCAGTTTGGGCCGGGGACCCTTTAGGACAGATACGCAGTATTTT.